This T cell receptor beta chain was identified in a study of blood T cell repertoires in COVID-19. Study summary: The United States, Italy and Spain supplied acute and convalescent COVID-19 samples. Nucleic acid was either cDNA or gDNA, and it came from T cells, B-cell-depleted T cells, or PBMCs.

Authors' data handling: From reference gene primer amplification, estimates of nucleated cell counts were derived. The repertoire was sequenced with immunoSEQ multiplex PCR; TCRdb's copy has only in-frame clones and lacks some. V, J and clone size derive from that table, while D and trimming were established from the DNA sequence. The sample holds approximately 200,000 clones, roughly 80% seen once. The germline V gene encodes CDR1 ENHRY and CDR2 SYGVKD. V lost 4 bases and J 4 bases, leaving 11 bases between the germline ends. CDR3 size: 14 residues. J is TRBJ1-5 and V is TRBV10-3; no clear D. Sequenced sample: peripheral blood. The source of this sequence is a woman aged 55-75 years with acute or convalescent COVID-19. CDR3 DNA: TGTGCCATCAGTGGAACCCGGGAGAATCAGCCCCAGCATTTT. This gives the protein CAISGTRENQPQHF.